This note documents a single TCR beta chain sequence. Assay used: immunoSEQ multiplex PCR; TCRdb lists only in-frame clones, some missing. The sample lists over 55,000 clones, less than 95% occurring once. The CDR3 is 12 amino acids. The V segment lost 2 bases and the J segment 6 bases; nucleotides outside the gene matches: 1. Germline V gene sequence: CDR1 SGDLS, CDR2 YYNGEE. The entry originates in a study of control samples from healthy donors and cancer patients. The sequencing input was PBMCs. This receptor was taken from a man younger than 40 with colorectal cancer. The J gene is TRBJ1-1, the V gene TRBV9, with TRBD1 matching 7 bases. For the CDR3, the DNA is TGTGCCAGCAGCGTCGGGACAGCTGAAGCTTTCTTT. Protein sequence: CASSVGTAEAFF.